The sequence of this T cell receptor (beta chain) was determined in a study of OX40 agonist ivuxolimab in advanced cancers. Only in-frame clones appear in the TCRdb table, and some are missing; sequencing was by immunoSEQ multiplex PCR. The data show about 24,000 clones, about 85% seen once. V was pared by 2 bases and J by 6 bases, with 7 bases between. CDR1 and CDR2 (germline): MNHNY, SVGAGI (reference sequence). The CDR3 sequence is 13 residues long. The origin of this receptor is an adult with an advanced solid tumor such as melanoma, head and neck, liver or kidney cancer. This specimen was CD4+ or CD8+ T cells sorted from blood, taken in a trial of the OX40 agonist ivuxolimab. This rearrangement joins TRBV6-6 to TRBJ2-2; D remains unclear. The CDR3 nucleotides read TGTGCCAGCAGTTACCAAGGATCCGGGGAGCTGTTTTTT. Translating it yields CASSYQGSGELFF.